The rows below give T cell receptor beta chains drawn from one sample of a study of patients and donors after allogeneic stem cell transplantation. TCRdb passed the RT-PCR reads through MiXCR, listing each CDR3 protein once. The table records about a million distinct CDR3 sequences, around 17% of them present only once. The sequencing input was blood, either unsorted or a sorted T cell fraction (not recorded which). The receptors shown here come from a human donor who was either an allogeneic HSCT recipient or a stem cell or donor lymphocyte infusion donor (not recorded which). It is not recorded whose cells these are; they may come from a transplant donor. Each CDR3 is given without its conserved first and last residue.

TRBV6-4,ASSAGYNQPQH
TRBV20-1,SAIRDRGKTGELF
TRBV7-2,ASSLTGTGVEEQY
TRBV2,ASGQWGRDPQH
TRBV7-9,ASSNWTSGNNEQF
TRBV2,ASVKGWNTEAF
TRBV29-1,SVERQGLHTEAF
TRBV6-1,ASSSDYPNTGELF
TRBV5-6,ASSFGAGSYEQY
TRBV20-1,SARVRGQGFYGYT
TRBV27,ASSKGGRQETQY
TRBV28,ASSSPTGGNQPQH
TRBV12-3/TRBV12-4,ASSYTGTGTSYEQY